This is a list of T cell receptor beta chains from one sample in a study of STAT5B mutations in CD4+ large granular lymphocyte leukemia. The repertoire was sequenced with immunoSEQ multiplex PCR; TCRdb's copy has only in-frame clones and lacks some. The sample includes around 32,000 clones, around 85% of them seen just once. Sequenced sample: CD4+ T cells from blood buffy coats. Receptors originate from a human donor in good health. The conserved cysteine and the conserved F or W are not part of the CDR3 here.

ASSFNGGVSTDTQY	TRBV7-6	TRBJ2-3
ATTGTVNTGELF	TRBV27	TRBJ2-2
SVGRPGAGETQY	TRBV29-1	TRBJ2-5
ASSGLDRTPYEQY	TRBV19	TRBJ2-7
ASSYRGKAQSPLH	TRBV6-5	TRBJ1-6
SARGGLELF	TRBV20-1	TRBJ2-2
ASSLGGSPPDTQY	TRBV7-2	TRBJ2-3
ASSPNPATGELF	TRBV7-2	TRBJ2-2
ASSLTTNTEAF	TRBV7-6	TRBJ1-1
ASSRPDRGIYEQY	TRBV6-6	TRBJ2-7
ASSFTSGGQETQY	TRBV5-4	TRBJ2-5
ASSFPWGWTNEKLF	TRBV7-2	TRBJ1-4
ASSPSDSQPQH	TRBV11-2	TRBJ1-5
ASSHSERGRSWLSEKLF	TRBV21-1	TRBJ1-4
ATKSGGNEKLF	TRBV5-4	TRBJ1-4
ASSTVRGGRTEAF	TRBV25-1	TRBJ1-1
ASSFTPSALGNQPQH	TRBV28	TRBJ1-5
ASSPRAGVQETQY	TRBV5-4	TRBJ2-5
ASIRNPMNTEAF	TRBV5-5	TRBJ1-1
ASSPEGAALEGKLF	TRBV5-4	TRBJ1-4
ASRPRAGSPLH	TRBV6-5	TRBJ1-6
ASSLVTDSSSPLH	TRBV7-2	TRBJ1-6
ASSQDLDSYNEQF	TRBV4-2	TRBJ2-1
ASSQEEGEPRRRLH	TRBV4-2	TRBJ1-6
ASSLASRTEIRGYGYT	TRBV7-9	TRBJ1-2
ASSPEVGGYT	TRBV7-9	TRBJ1-2
ASTVSYTQY	TRBV9	TRBJ2-3
ASSQDRGFGVREQY	TRBV4-3	TRBJ2-7
ASSAGQLSTTYGYT	TRBV5-4	TRBJ1-2
ASSYDSFEETQY	TRBV9	TRBJ2-5
ASRPGQYYEQY	TRBV6-5	TRBJ2-7
ASSPQSGSTDTQY	TRBV18	TRBJ2-3
ASSPARDFQETQY	TRBV5-6	TRBJ2-5
ASSLGTGDQPQH	TRBV5-6	TRBJ1-5
ASRTTNYGYT	TRBV7-2	TRBJ1-2
ASSPTESEGRYT	TRBV7-2	TRBJ1-2
ATSGDKGAIFDEQY	TRBV15	TRBJ2-7
ASGGVSTDTQY	TRBV2	TRBJ2-3
ASSTPSGYNEQF	TRBV19	TRBJ2-1
ASSLVLNSGNTIY	TRBV7-2	TRBJ1-3
ASSQGTSGGTRTGELF	TRBV7-2	TRBJ2-2
AISQTSGEGDTQY	TRBV10-3	TRBJ2-3
ASSRGGYEQY	TRBV5-5	TRBJ2-7
ASSGGTGDYTEAF	TRBV5-1	TRBJ1-1
ASSAVARGEAF	TRBV7-2	TRBJ1-1
ASSFSDRSYSPLH	TRBV28	TRBJ1-6
ASGATGWGTQY	TRBV12-5	TRBJ2-5
ASSLVGGAYGYT	TRBV5-4	TRBJ1-2
AIETSSGANVLT	TRBV11-2	TRBJ2-6
ASSLNPFGEQY	TRBV7-2	TRBJ2-7
ASSLSIAETQY	TRBV7-7	TRBJ2-5
ASSSAGGGTDTQY	TRBV18	TRBJ2-3
ASSQDYGPGQGYNEQF	TRBV4-3	TRBJ2-1